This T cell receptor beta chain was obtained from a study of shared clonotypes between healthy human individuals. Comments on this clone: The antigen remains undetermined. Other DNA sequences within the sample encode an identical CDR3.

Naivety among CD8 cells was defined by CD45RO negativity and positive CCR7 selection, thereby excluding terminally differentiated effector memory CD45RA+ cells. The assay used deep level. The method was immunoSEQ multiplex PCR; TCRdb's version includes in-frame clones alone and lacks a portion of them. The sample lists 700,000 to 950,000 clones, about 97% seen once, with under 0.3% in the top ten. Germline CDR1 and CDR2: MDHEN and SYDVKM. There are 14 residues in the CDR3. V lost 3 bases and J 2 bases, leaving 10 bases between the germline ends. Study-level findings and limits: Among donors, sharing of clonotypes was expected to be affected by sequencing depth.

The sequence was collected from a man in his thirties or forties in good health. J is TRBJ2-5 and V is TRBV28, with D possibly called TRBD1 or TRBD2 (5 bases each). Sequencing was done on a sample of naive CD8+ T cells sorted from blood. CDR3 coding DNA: TGTGCCAGCAGTTTCGGGGCGGTACAAGAGACCCAGTACTTC. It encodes CASSFGAVQETQYF.